This TCR beta chain comes out of a study of cytomegalovirus exposure and HLA in healthy donors. Study findings and constraints: According to the study, 160 or so TCR beta chains were cytomegalovirus-associated. Most TCR sequences proved rare, with some public TCRs found in many donors.

Germline loops: CDR1 SGHDN, CDR2 FVKESK. The V segment lost 4 bases and the J segment 2 bases; nucleotides outside the gene matches: 3. CDR3 length: 14 residues. The donors were part of the validation cohort, which consisted of roughly 120 subjects and was separate from the first cohort of 666 subjects. On this clone itself: What it recognizes is unknown.

Using immunoSEQ multiplex PCR, the repertoire was profiled, and TCRdb retains in-frame clones only, with some absent. The sample lists under 250,000 clones; about 90% were seen once. The clonotype originates from a woman in her late teens or twenties in good health and CMV-seronegative. The sequenced sample was PBMCs. This chain uses TRBV14 with TRBJ1-1; 8 bases are shared with TRBD1. The CDR3 loop reads CASSRTGGNTEAFF. CDR3 in DNA: TGTGCCAGCAGCCGTACAGGGGGAAACACTGAAGCTTTCTTT.